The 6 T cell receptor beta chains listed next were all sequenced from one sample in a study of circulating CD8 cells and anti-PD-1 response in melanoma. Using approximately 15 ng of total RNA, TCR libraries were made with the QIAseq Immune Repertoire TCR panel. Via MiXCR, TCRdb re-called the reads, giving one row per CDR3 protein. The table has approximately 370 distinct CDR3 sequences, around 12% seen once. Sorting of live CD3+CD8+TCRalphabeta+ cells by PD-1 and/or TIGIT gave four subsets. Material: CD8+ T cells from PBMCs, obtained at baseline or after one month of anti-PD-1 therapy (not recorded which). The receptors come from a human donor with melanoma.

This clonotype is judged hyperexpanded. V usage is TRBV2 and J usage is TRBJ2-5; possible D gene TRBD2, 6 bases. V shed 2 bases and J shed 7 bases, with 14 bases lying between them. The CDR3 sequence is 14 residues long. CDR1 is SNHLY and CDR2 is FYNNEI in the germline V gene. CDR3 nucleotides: TGTGCCAGCAGTGAACCTAGCGACGTCCGGACCCAGTACTTC. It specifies CASSEPSDVRTQYF.

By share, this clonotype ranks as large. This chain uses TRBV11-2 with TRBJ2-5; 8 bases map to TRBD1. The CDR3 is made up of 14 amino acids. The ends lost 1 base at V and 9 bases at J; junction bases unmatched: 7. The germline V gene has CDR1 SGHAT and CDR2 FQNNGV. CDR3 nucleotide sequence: TGTGCCAGCAGCTTAGGGTCAGGGGGCCTTGCCCAGTACTTC. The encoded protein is CASSLGSGGLAQYF.

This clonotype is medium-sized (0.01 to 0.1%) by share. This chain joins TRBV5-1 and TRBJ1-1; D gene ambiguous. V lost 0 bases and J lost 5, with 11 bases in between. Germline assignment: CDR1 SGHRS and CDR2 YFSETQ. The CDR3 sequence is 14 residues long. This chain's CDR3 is CASSLVTESTEAFF. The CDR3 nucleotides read TGCGCCAGCAGCTTGGTAACGGAATCAACTGAAGCTTTCTTT.

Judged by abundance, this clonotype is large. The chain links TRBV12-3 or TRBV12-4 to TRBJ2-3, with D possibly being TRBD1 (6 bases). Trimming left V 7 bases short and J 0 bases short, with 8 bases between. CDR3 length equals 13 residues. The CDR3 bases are TGTGCCAGCACCGGACAGAGCACAGATACGCAGTATTTT. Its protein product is CASTGQSTDTQYF.

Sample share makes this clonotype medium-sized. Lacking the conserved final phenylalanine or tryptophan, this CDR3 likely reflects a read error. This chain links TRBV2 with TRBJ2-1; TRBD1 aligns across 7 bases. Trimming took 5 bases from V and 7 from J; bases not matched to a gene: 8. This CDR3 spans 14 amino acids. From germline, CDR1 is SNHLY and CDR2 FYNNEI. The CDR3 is CASSRDSSQNEQFS. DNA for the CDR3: TGTGCCAGCAGTCGGGACAGCTCCCAAAATGAGCAGTTCTCC.

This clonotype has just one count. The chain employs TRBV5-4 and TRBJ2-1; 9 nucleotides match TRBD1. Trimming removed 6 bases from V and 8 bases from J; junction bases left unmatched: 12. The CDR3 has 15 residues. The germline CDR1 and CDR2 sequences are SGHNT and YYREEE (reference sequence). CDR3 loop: CASTWAGTGRDEQFF. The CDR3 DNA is TGTGCCAGCACTTGGGCCGGGACAGGGCGGGATGAGCAGTTCTTC. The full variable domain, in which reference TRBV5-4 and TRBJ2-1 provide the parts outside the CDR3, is ETGVTQSPTHLIKTRGQQVTLRCSSQSGHNTVSWYQQALGQGPQFIFQYYREEENGRGNFPPRFSGLQFPNYSSELNVNALELDDSALYLCASTWAGTGRDEQFFGPGTRLTVL.